The clone carrying this T cell receptor beta chain was counted many times. This sample was included in a study of low-dose radiotherapy and immunotherapy resistance in tumors. Across the whole study: A total of 13 Gy over 26 weeks was given to Cohort 2 as 1 Gy per fraction every two weeks.

The germline CDR1 and CDR2 sequences are LGHDT and YNNKEL (reference sequence). The CDR3 has 13 amino acids. V shed 4 bases and J shed 5 bases, with 8 bases lying between them. TRAV- and TRBV-specific primers primed first-strand cDNA, covering alpha and beta chains. With a V-primer adapter and a constant-region primer, TCRs were amplified for 20 to 25 PCR cycles. TCRdb passed the reads through MiXCR, listing each CDR3 protein once. Of about 82,000 distinct CDR3 sequences listed, 15% to 20% are singletons. Time point noted: before trial treatment. The source is a male donor with prostate cancer. The material sequenced was PBMCs, taken before treatment. The J gene is TRBJ2-2, the V gene TRBV3-1, with no clear D. The CDR3 nucleotides are TGTGCCAGCAGCCGGCTAGTGACCGGGGAGCTGTTTTTT. Protein product: CASSRLVTGELFF.